The 26 T cell receptor beta chains listed next were all sequenced from one sample in a study of blood T cell repertoires in COVID-19. Using immunoSEQ multiplex PCR, the repertoire was profiled, and TCRdb retains in-frame clones only, with some absent. The data contain 220,000 or so clones, 84% of them singletons. Input material: peripheral blood. These receptors came from a man aged 30-40 years with active or convalescent COVID-19.

This chain uses TRBV6-2 or TRBV6-3 with TRBJ2-2; 11 bases agree with TRBD2. The CDR3 contains 20 residues. Germline V gene lookup returns CDR1 MNHEY and CDR2 SVGEGT. J lost 4 bases, V lost 1 base, and 14 bases had no gene match. As DNA, the CDR3 is TGTGCCAGCAGTTACTTAACCCTTAGCGGGAGGGCCCCGGGCACCGGGGAGCTGTTTTTT. This sequence encodes CASSYLTLSGRAPGTGELFF.

The chain combines TRBV2 with TRBJ2-2; 9 nucleotides agree with TRBD1. Losses at the gene ends were 6 bases for V and 6 bases for J; bases not matched to a gene: 5. Germline V CDR1 and CDR2: SNHLY, FYNNEI. This CDR3 region has 14 residues. The CDR3 spells CASRGQGEAGELFF. The DNA for the CDR3 is TGTGCCAGCAGGGGACAGGGTGAGGCCGGGGAGCTGTTTTTT. The full variable domain, its missing parts supplied by reference TRBV2 and TRBJ2-2, is EPEVTQTPSHQVTQMGQEVILRCVPISNHLYFYWYRQILGQKVEFLVSFYNNEISEKSEIFDDQFSVERPDGSNFTLKIRSTKLEDSAMYFCASRGQGEAGELFFGEGSRLTVL.

This chain uses TRBV18 with TRBJ1-1; possibly TRBD1 for D (6 bases). With 6 bases removed from V and 1 base from J, the gap between germline ends came to 15 bases. Germline V gives CDR1 KGHSH, CDR2 LQKENI. The CDR3 consists of 15 residues. CDR3 residues: CASSYNRGQNTEAFF. CDR3 in DNA: TGTGCCAGCTCGTACAACCGGGGACAGAACACTGAAGCTTTCTTT.

The chain couples TRBV5-1 to TRBJ1-1, with D perhaps matching TRBD1 (6 bases). Deletions cut 2 bases from V and 1 base from J, with 12 bases between. The CDR3 has 15 residues. Germline CDR1 is SGHRS and CDR2 is YFSETQ. The CDR3 protein is CASSFYRAGNTEAFF. The DNA for the CDR3 is TGCGCCAGCAGCTTTTACAGGGCTGGGAACACTGAAGCTTTCTTT.

This clone has only one observation. The chain is built from TRBV7-2 and TRBJ2-1; D is unresolved. There are 13 residues in the CDR3. V lost 1 base, J lost 9 bases, and 10 bases lay in between. CDR1 and CDR2 (germline): SGHTA, FQGNSA. The DNA for the CDR3 is TGTGCCAGCAGCTTAGATGGAGTCGGTGAGCAGTTCTTC. Translation gives CASSLDGVGEQFF.

The J gene is TRBJ2-5, the V gene TRBV7-3, with 8 positions matching TRBD1. Trimming removed 5 bases from V and 4 bases from J; junction bases left unmatched: 3. From germline, CDR1 is SGHTA and CDR2 FQGTGA. This CDR3 is 13 amino acids long. CDR3 coding DNA: TGTGCCAGCAGCCATGACAGGGGAGAGACCCAGTACTTC. Translation: CASSHDRGETQYF.

The genes are TRBV9 and TRBJ1-5; 8 bases agree with TRBD1. The trim removed 3 bases at V and 5 bases at J, leaving 13 bases unmatched. Per the germline V gene, CDR1 is SGDLS and CDR2 is YYNGEE. CDR3 length: 17 amino acids. CDR3 nucleotide sequence: TGTGCCAGCAGCGCCCTGTTAGAGGGACAGGAGTATCAGCCCCAGCATTTT. This translates into CASSALLEGQEYQPQHF. Full variable domain (outside the CDR3, taken from reference TRBV9 and TRBJ1-5): DSGVTQTPKHLITATGQRVTLRCSPRSGDLSVYWYQQSLDQGLQFLIQYYNGEERAKGNILERFSAQQFPDLHSELNLSSLELGDSALYFCASSALLEGQEYQPQHFGDGTRLSIL.

V gene TRBV7-2 combines with J gene TRBJ1-5; no definite D call. From germline, CDR1 is SGHTA and CDR2 FQGNSA. This CDR3 is 14 amino acids long. The V end lost 4 bases, the J end lost 6 bases, and 13 bases lay between the germline ends. CDR3: CASSSRLGGQPQHF. For the CDR3, the DNA is TGTGCCAGCAGCTCGCGACTGGGAGGTCAGCCCCAGCATTTT.

This chain joins TRBV27 and TRBJ2-7; 8 bases fit TRBD1. Trimming cost V 5 bases and J 0 bases; bases outside gene matches: 12. The CDR3 extends over 17 amino acids. Germline values: CDR1 MNHEY, CDR2 SMNVEV (reference sequence). In nucleotides, the CDR3 is TGTGCCAGCAGTCCGACTCTAGGACAGGGTCCCTCCTACGAGCAGTACTTC. This gives the protein CASSPTLGQGPSYEQYF.

This chain links TRBV3-1 (or the pseudogene TRBV3-2) with TRBJ1-4; 7 bases are a match to TRBD1. There are 15 residues in the CDR3. V shed 2 bases, J shed 6 bases, and the junction held 6 bases outside the gene matches. The V gene's germline CDR1 is LGHDT and CDR2 YNNKEL (reference sequence). CDR3 loop: CASSQTTGDYEKLFF. CDR3 DNA: TGTGCCAGCAGCCAAACCACAGGGGACTATGAAAAACTGTTTTTT.

This chain uses TRBV19 with TRBJ1-2, with 7 bases fitting TRBD1. This CDR3 is built from 13 residues. Trimming took 9 bases from V and 9 from J; bases not matched to a gene: 13. Germline V CDR1 and CDR2: LNHDA, SQIVND (reference sequence). In nucleotides, the CDR3 is TGTGCCAGCTCGGACAGGTATCTAAGTAGCTACACCTTC. Encoded protein: CASSDRYLSSYTF. Complete variable domain (other parts from reference TRBV19 and TRBJ1-2): DGGITQSPKYLFRKEGQNVTLSCEQNLNHDAMYWYRQDPGQGLRLIYYSQIVNDFQKGDIAEGYSVSREKKESFPLTVTSAQKNPTAFYLCASSDRYLSSYTFGSGTRLTVV.

This clone was detected once. The chain combines TRBV25-1 with TRBJ2-2; 8 bases match TRBD1. In germline, CDR1 is MGHDK, CDR2 SYGVNS. The CDR3 extends over 15 amino acids. After removal of 2 bases from V and 5 bases from J, the junction contained 4 bases not matched to a gene. Here the CDR3 reads CASSEQGAETGELFF. In DNA, the CDR3 is TGTGCCAGCAGTGAACAGGGGGCCGAGACCGGGGAGCTGTTTTTT.

This chain uses TRBV20-1 with TRBJ2-7, with a possible D match to TRBD2 (6 bases). The V end was cut by 3 bases, the J end by 3 bases, with 15 bases between. This CDR3 has 14 amino acids. Germline-derived CDR1 and CDR2 are DFQATT and SNEGSKA (reference sequence). The CDR3 loop reads CSASISGADYEQYF. The CDR3 DNA reads as TGCAGTGCTAGTATCTCGGGAGCCGACTACGAGCAGTACTTC.

The chain is built from TRBV5-6 and TRBJ2-3; 8 bases map to TRBD2. The V gene end was trimmed by 0 bases and the J gene end by 5 bases; junction bases not matched to a gene: 8. The CDR3 has 16 residues. Germline CDR1 and CDR2: SGHDT and YYEEEE. The CDR3 here is CASSLVGLAVGDTQYF. For the CDR3, the DNA is TGTGCCAGCAGCTTGGTAGGACTAGCCGTTGGAGATACGCAGTATTTT.

V is TRBV27 and J is TRBJ2-3; TRBD2 agrees at 9 bases. V lost 3 bases, J lost 0 bases, and 10 bases stayed unmatched. Germline V lookup: CDR1 MNHEY, CDR2 SMNVEV (reference sequence). The CDR3 consists of 18 residues. In nucleotides, the CDR3 is TGTGCCAGCAGTTTCTCCAGCGGGGGGCCCATGAGCACAGATACGCAGTATTTT. This encodes CASSFSSGGPMSTDTQYF.

The CDR3 DNA follows: TGCGCCAGCAGCCAAGCCGTTACAGATTACAGCTCCTACGAGCAGTACTTC. Translating it yields CASSQAVTDYSSYEQYF. The chain recombines TRBV4-3 with TRBJ2-7; D is ambiguous. The CDR3 length is 17 residues. Trimming took 1 base from V and 0 from J, leaving 16 bases between them. Germline V gene data show CDR1 as LGHNA and CDR2 as YSLEER.

V usage is TRBV4-1 and J usage is TRBJ2-1, with 11 bases identical to TRBD2. Trimming took 3 bases from V and 3 from J; bases not matched to a gene: 4. Per the germline V gene, CDR1 is MGHRA and CDR2 is YSYEKL. This CDR3 is 16 amino acids long. CDR3 residues: CASSQGLAANYNEQFF. The CDR3 DNA sequence: TGCGCCAGCAGCCAGGGACTAGCGGCGAACTACAATGAGCAGTTCTTC.

V gene TRBV13 combines with J gene TRBJ1-1, with D possibly being TRBD1 (5 bases). Trimming took off 1 base at V and 4 bases at J, with 10 bases between the two ends. Germline V gene lookup returns CDR1 PRHDT and CDR2 FYEKMQ (reference sequence). The CDR3 has 14 residues. CDR3 in DNA: TGTGCCAGCAGCTTAGATCAGGGCCCCACTGAAGCTTTCTTT. Residues: CASSLDQGPTEAFF.

The chain uses TRBV7-2 and TRBJ1-5; D is perhaps TRBD1 (5 bases). This CDR3 is 13 amino acids long. Trimming removed 6 bases at V and 6 bases at J, with 12 bases between. Germline V gene sequence: CDR1 SGHTA, CDR2 FQGNSA. The CDR3 loop is CASRPSRVQPQHF. For the CDR3, the DNA is TGTGCCAGCAGGCCATCCAGGGTTCAGCCCCAGCATTTT.

The chain links TRBV19 to TRBJ1-1; 7 bases match TRBD1. V lost 5 bases and J lost 0; bases outside the gene matches: 9. Germline CDR1 and CDR2: LNHDA and SQIVND (reference sequence). CDR3 length equals 16 residues. This CDR3 is CASSPPGQTMNTEAFF. Written as DNA, the CDR3 is TGTGCCAGTAGTCCCCCGGGACAGACAATGAACACTGAAGCTTTCTTT.

This chain joins TRBV14 and TRBJ2-7, with TRBD2 matching 13 bases. Trimming cost V 8 bases and J 12 bases; bases outside gene matches: 10. CDR1 is SGHDN and CDR2 is FVKESK in the germline V gene. This CDR3 has 13 amino acids. The CDR3 DNA follows: TGTGCCAGCCGTACTAGCGGGAGGGCGATGTGGTACTTC. Amino acids: CASRTSGRAMWYF.

The CDR3 region is CASSGPGLADTQYF. The CDR3 nucleotides are TGTGCCAGCAGTGGGCCTGGACTGGCAGATACGCAGTATTTT. The rearrangement uses TRBV25-1 and TRBJ2-3; D is perhaps TRBD2 (5 bases). The CDR3 has 14 residues. The V gene's germline CDR1 is MGHDK and CDR2 SYGVNS. Trimming took 4 bases from V and 4 from J, leaving 12 bases between them.

This chain uses TRBV6-5 with TRBJ2-7; TRBD1 aligns across 9 bases. Germline V lookup: CDR1 MNHEY, CDR2 SVGAGI. V was clipped by 5 bases and J by 2 bases; unmatched bases: 7. The CDR3 has 15 amino acids. CDR3 region: CASSMRTGVPYEQYF. In nucleotides, the CDR3 is TGTGCCAGCAGTATGAGGACAGGGGTTCCCTACGAGCAGTACTTC.

The V call is TRBV23-1, the J call TRBJ2-3, with 9 bases that match TRBD2. TRBV23-1 is an ORF; its function is uncertain. The CDR3 runs to 20 residues. J gave up 4 bases and V 0 bases, and 17 bases lay outside the gene matches. DNA of the CDR3: TGCGCCAGCAGTCAATCGAACCCCCAGGGAGGCGGGAGGGGCTCAGATACGCAGTATTTT. This gives the protein CASSQSNPQGGGRGSDTQYF.

The chain employs TRBV19 and TRBJ2-3; a possible D gene is TRBD2 (5 bases). CDR3 length equals 15 residues. Trimming took 6 bases from V and 3 from J, leaving 16 bases between them. CDR1 is LNHDA, CDR2 SQIVND, per germline (reference sequence). Here the CDR3 reads CASSQTGRGTDTQYF. In DNA, the CDR3 is TGTGCCAGTAGCCAGACGGGCCGCGGGACAGATACGCAGTATTTT.

The CDR3 region has the DNA TGCGCCAGCAGTGCCAGTGTCGTCGAGACCCAGTACTTC. Its protein is CASSASVVETQYF. V and J are TRBV10-1 and TRBJ2-5; no clear D gene. CDR1 WNHNN and CDR2 SYGVQD come from the germline V gene (reference sequence). The CDR3 is made up of 13 amino acids. The V and J ends lost 4 bases and 5 bases respectively, with 11 bases between them.